This is a list of T cell receptor beta chains from one sample in a study of monozygotic twins with inflammatory bowel disease. TCRdb reworked the 5' RACE reads into one entry per CDR3 protein, no DNA. In total, the table holds 440,000 or so distinct CDR3 sequences. Sequenced: blood. These receptors were obtained from a human donor with ulcerative colitis or Crohn's disease, or a healthy co-twin of an affected twin (not recorded which). CDR3s include the opening cysteine and the closing phenylalanine or tryptophan.

j_call | v_call | cdr3_aa
TRBJ2-1 | TRBV4-3 | CASSQASGNEQFF
TRBJ1-2 | TRBV5-1 | CASSKTGGNYGYTF
TRBJ2-1 | TRBV18 | CASLRDRDTSEQFF
TRBJ2-2 | TRBV10-3 | CAISGAGADTGELFF
TRBJ1-1 | TRBV3-1 | CASSQPTGTGGTEAFF
TRBJ2-2 | TRBV5-5 | CASSLEGTANTGELFF
TRBJ2-1 | TRBV5-4 | CASSVDRSVYNEQFF
TRBJ1-1 | TRBV2 | CASRPRQEPNTEAFF
TRBJ2-7 | TRBV9 | CASSVEGGDEQYF
TRBJ2-6 | TRBV19 | CASSIKIWVLGASGANVLTF
TRBJ1-2 | TRBV12-3/TRBV12-4 | CASSPRPPANYGYTF
TRBJ2-2 | TRBV11-2 | CASSLRLAGAGELFF
TRBJ2-3 | TRBV7-2 | CASSLVSSGGPADTQYF
TRBJ2-3 | TRBV10-3 | CAIAARGDGTDTQYF
TRBJ1-1 | TRBV3-1 | CASSQFDSRNTEAFF
TRBJ2-2 | TRBV7-8 | CASSSKRTSGRTRDTGELFF
TRBJ1-1 | TRBV6-5 | CASSYNPEPFWNTEAFF
TRBJ2-1 | TRBV5-1 | CASSLGPGLENNEQFF
TRBJ2-3 | TRBV7-2 | CASSLGRATDTQYF
TRBJ2-2 | TRBV28 | CASSFGGRANTGELFF
TRBJ2-5 | TRBV16 | CASRRHEETQYF
TRBJ1-1 | TRBV6-1 | CASSKTGSEAFF
TRBJ1-1 | TRBV7-2 | CASSERMNTEAFF
TRBJ2-7 | TRBV5-6 | CASSLTPTYEQYF
TRBJ2-2 | TRBV20-1 | CSARTSYTGELFF
TRBJ2-3 | TRBV11-2 | CASSPPRSSGGIVRDTQYF
TRBJ2-1 | TRBV19 | CASSIGASGRLYNEQFF
TRBJ2-1 | TRBV20-1 | CSANLAGRSHNEQFF
TRBJ2-7 | TRBV4-1 | CASSQSLVHEQYF
TRBJ2-6 | TRBV20-1 | CSAHRRVGANVLTF
TRBJ2-5 | TRBV29-1 | CSVESPLDRAIGETQYF
TRBJ2-7 | TRBV5-4 | CASSLRDRAHEQYF
TRBJ2-3 | TRBV3-1 | CASSQDQRGSPTDTQYF
TRBJ1-1 | TRBV5-1 | CASSSHQGGRNTEAFF
TRBJ2-5 | TRBV10-3 | CAIGPTGADETQYF
TRBJ2-3 | TRBV27 | CASSALRGRDTDTQYF
TRBJ2-2 | TRBV29-1 | CSVGGNAGELFF
TRBJ2-3 | TRBV28 | CASSPTGTGKDTQYF
TRBJ2-3 | TRBV27 | CASSLLTGARTDTQYF
TRBJ2-2 | TRBV11-2 | CASSVGQGHGELFF
TRBJ2-5 | TRBV24-1 | CATSDFRLGGQETQYF
TRBJ2-3 | TRBV4-3 | CASSRRADTQYF
TRBJ2-1 | TRBV5-1 | CASSLAGPDGNEQFF
TRBJ2-7 | TRBV3-1 | CASSLGVGNEQYF
TRBJ2-3 | TRBV7-8 | CASSLGLAPDTQYF
TRBJ2-5 | TRBV5-1 | CASSLSRRSEETQYF
TRBJ2-3 | TRBV20-1 | CSARTGGTDTQYF
TRBJ2-7 | TRBV29-1 | CSVGFSYEQYF
TRBJ2-7 | TRBV20-1 | CSARGLGKRYEQYF
TRBJ2-1 | TRBV12-3/TRBV12-4 | CASSLTGRRIGEFF
TRBJ2-7 | TRBV20-1 | CSARTGTIFRSSYEQYF
TRBJ2-1 | TRBV20-1 | CSAVGLADNEQFF
TRBJ2-1 | TRBV18 | CASSPPVRLNEQFF
TRBJ1-1 | TRBV3-1 | CASTLQQATEAFF